This TCR beta chain is from a study of regulatory T cells in long-lasting Graves disease. Across the whole study: Persistence in Graves' disease denoted antithyroid drug use beyond 5 years alongside positive TSH receptor antibodies.

iRepertoire HTBI primers and Arm-PCR of CDR3 regions built TCR beta libraries. TCRdb independently ran MiXCR on the multiplex PCR reads; one entry per CDR3 protein. The sample includes about 660,000 distinct CDR3 sequences, approximately 31% seen only once; the top ten take 35% to 55%. The study, taken as a whole, reports: A limited number of samples was an acknowledged limitation. Clonotypes that were public and shared totalled around 2,700 in persistent patients versus roughly 1,000 in new patients.

Trimming took 1 base from V and 0 from J, leaving 9 bases between them. The CDR3 runs 14 residues. CDR1 and CDR2 (germline): DFQATT, SNEGSKA (reference sequence). Time point denoted: persistent/refractory GD, antithyroid drugs over 5 years with positive TRAb. RNA isolated from PBMCs was used to make the TCR library. In this sample, this clonotype turned up many times. Its antigen remains unknown. This sequence joins TRBV20-1 and TRBJ2-5; D remains unclear. This specimen was peripheral blood mononuclear cells (PBMCs), taken when the disease was refractory, from a patient treated with antithyroid drugs. The clonotype comes from a female donor with Graves disease. The CDR3 nucleotides read TGCAGTGCTAGAGTGACGGAAAACCAAGAGACCCAGTACTTC. Protein sequence: CSARVTENQETQYF.